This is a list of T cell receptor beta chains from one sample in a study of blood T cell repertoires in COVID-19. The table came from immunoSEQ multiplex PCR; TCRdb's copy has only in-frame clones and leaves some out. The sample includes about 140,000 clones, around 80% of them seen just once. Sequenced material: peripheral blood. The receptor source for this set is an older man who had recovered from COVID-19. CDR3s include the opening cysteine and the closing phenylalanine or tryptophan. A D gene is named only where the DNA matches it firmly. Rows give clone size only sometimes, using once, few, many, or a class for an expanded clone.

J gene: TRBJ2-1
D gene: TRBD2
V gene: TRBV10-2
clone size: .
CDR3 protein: CASKTSGEYNEQFF
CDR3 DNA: TGCGCCAGCAAGACTAGCGGGGAGTACAATGAGCAGTTCTTC

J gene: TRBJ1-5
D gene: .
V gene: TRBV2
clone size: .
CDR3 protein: CASRLGQSNQPQHF
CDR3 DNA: TGTGCCAGCAGGCTAGGACAGAGCAATCAGCCCCAGCATTTT

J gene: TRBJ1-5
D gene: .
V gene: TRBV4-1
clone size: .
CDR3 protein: CASSQEGSNQPQHF
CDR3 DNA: TGCGCCAGCAGCCAAGAGGGCAGCAATCAGCCCCAGCATTTT

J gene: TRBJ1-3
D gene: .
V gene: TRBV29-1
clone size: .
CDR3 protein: CSVVEYSGNTIYF
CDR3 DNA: TGCAGCGTTGTTGAGTACTCTGGAAACACCATATATTTT

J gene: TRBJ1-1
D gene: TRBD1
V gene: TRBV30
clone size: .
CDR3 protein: CAWATGGPTEAFF
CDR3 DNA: TGTGCCTGGGCTACAGGGGGCCCCACTGAAGCTTTCTTT

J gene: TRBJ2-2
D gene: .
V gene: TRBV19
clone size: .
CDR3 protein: CASNPGGAFYTGELFF
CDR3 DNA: TGTGCCTCCAACCCAGGAGGGGCTTTTTACACCGGGGAGCTGTTTTTT

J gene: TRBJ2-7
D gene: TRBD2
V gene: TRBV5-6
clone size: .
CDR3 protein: CASRPGTSGRSNEQYF
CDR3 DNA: TGTGCCAGCAGACCTGGGACTAGCGGGAGGAGCAACGAGCAGTACTTC

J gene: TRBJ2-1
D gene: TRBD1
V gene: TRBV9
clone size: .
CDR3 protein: CASSPTGTGFYNEQFF
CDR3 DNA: TGTGCCAGCAGCCCTACCGGGACAGGCTTCTACAATGAGCAGTTCTTC

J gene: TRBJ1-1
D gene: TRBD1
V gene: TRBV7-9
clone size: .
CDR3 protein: CASSEGQSTEAFF
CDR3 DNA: TGTGCCAGCAGCGAGGGACAGTCCACTGAAGCTTTCTTT

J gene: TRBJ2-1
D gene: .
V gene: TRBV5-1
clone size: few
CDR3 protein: CASSTGAGSSYNEQFF
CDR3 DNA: TGCGCCAGCAGCACCGGGGCGGGGAGCTCCTACAATGAGCAGTTCTTC

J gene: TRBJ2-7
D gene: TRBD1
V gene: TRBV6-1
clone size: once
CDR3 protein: CASSEVGDRSYEQYF
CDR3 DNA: TGTGCCAGCAGTGAAGTGGGGGACAGGTCCTACGAGCAGTACTTC

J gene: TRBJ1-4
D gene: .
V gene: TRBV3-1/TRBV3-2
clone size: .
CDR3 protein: CASSQHTIKEKLFF
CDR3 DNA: TGTGCCAGCAGCCAACACACGATAAAGGAAAAACTGTTTTTT

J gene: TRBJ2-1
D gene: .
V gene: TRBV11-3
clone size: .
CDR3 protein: CASSLGASKVNEQFF
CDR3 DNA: TGTGCCAGCAGCTTAGGGGCATCAAAGGTAAATGAGCAGTTCTTC

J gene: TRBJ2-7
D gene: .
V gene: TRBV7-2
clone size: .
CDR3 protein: CASSPGTAGPSYEQYF
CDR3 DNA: TGTGCCAGCAGCCCAGGGACAGCGGGCCCCTCCTACGAGCAGTACTTC

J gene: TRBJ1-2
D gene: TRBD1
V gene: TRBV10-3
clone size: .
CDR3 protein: CATGQEANYGYTF
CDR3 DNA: TGTGCCACCGGACAGGAGGCTAACTATGGCTACACCTTC

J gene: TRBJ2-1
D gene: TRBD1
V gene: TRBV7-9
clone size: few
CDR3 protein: CASSFRDRANEQFF
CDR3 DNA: TGTGCCAGCAGCTTTAGGGACAGGGCTAATGAGCAGTTCTTC

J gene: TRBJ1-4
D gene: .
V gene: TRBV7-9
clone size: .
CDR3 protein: CASSSNGSPYNEKLFF
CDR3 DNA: TGTGCCAGCAGCTCAAACGGGTCTCCCTATAATGAAAAACTGTTTTTT

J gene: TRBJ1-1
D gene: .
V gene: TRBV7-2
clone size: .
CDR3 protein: CASSLRQTNTEAFF
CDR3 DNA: TGTGCCAGCAGCTTACGACAGACCAACACTGAAGCTTTCTTT

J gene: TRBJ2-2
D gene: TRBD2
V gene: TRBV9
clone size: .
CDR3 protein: CASNGLLAGEGELFF
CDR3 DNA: TGTGCCAGCAACGGACTACTAGCGGGAGAGGGGGAGCTGTTTTTT

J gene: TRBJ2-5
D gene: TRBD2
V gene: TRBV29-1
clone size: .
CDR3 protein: CSVEAGLAGLFETQYF
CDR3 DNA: TGCAGCGTTGAAGCCGGACTAGCGGGATTGTTTGAGACCCAGTACTTC

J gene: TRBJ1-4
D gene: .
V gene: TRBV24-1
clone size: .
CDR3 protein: CATSARRSNEKLFF
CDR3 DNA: TGTGCCACCAGTGCGAGACGGAGTAATGAAAAACTGTTTTTT

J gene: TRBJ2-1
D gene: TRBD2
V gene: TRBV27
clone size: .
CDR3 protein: CASSLISGNLYNEQFF
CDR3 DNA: TGTGCCAGCAGTCTAATTAGCGGGAACCTCTACAATGAGCAGTTCTTC

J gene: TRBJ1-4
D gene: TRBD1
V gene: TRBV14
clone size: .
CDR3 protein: CASSHDRDEKLFF
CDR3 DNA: TGTGCCAGCAGCCACGACAGGGACGAAAAACTGTTTTTT

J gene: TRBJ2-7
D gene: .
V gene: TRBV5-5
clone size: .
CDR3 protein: CASSLGPLDEQYF
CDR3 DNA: TGTGCCAGCAGCTTGGGGCCGCTCGACGAGCAGTACTTC

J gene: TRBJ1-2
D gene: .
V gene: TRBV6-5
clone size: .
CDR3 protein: CASRVREEYGYTF
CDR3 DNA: TGTGCCAGCAGGGTCCGGGAAGAGTATGGCTACACCTTC

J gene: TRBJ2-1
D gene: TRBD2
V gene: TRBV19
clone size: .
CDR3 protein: CASTRSWSSGRTHEQFF
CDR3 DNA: TGTGCCAGTACTAGAAGTTGGTCTAGCGGGAGGACCCATGAGCAGTTCTTC

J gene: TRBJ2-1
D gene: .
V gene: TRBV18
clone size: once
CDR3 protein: CASSPLVAGDSSYNEQFF
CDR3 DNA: TGTGCCAGCTCACCTCTCGTTGCGGGCGATAGCTCCTACAATGAGCAGTTCTTC

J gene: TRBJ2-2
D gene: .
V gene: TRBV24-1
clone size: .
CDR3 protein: CATSDRANTGELFF
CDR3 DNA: TGTGCCACCAGTGACAGGGCGAACACCGGGGAGCTGTTTTTT

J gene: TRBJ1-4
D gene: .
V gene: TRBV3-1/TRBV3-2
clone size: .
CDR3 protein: CASSQGGGFNEKLFF
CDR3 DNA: TGTGCCAGCAGCCAGGGTGGAGGGTTTAATGAAAAACTGTTTTTT

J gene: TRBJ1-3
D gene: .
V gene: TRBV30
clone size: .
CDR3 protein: CAWSGQPSGNTIYF
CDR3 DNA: TGTGCCTGGAGTGGACAGCCTTCTGGAAACACCATATATTTT

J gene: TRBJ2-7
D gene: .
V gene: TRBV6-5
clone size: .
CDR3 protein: CASSYSRQPYEQYF
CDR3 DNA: TGTGCCAGCAGTTACTCGAGACAGCCCTACGAGCAGTACTTC

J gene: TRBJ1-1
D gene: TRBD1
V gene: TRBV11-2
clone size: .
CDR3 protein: CASSLTQGTEAFF
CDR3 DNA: TGTGCCAGCAGCTTAACACAGGGGACTGAAGCTTTCTTT

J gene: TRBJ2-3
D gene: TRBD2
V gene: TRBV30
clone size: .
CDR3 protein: CAWRGSRLGGTQYF
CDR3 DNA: TGTGCCTGGAGGGGGAGTAGACTCGGGGGGACGCAGTATTTT

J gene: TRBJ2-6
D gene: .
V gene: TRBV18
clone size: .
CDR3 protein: CASSLFNGPPGDGANVLTF
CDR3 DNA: TGTGCCAGCTCGCTTTTCAACGGGCCTCCGGGGGATGGGGCCAACGTCCTGACTTTC

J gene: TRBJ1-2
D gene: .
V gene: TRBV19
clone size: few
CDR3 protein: CASSPRAGTGYTF
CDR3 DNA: TGTGCCAGTAGTCCGAGGGCAGGAACTGGCTACACCTTC

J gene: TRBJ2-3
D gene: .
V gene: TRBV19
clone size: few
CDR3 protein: CASSFLGGTDTQYF
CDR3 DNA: TGTGCCAGTAGTTTCCTCGGTGGCACAGATACGCAGTATTTT

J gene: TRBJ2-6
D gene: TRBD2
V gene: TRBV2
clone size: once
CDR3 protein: CASLRGFGANVLTF
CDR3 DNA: TGTGCCAGTCTGCGGGGGTTTGGGGCCAACGTCCTGACTTTC

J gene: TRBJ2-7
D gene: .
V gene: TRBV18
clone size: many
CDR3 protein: CASSPLGTPNYEQYF
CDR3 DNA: TGTGCCAGCTCACCACTGGGGACACCAAACTACGAGCAGTACTTC

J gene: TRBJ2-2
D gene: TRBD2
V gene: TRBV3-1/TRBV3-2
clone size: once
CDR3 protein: CASSERLAGGNTGELFF
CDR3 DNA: TGTGCCAGCAGCGAAAGACTAGCGGGAGGGAACACCGGGGAGCTGTTTTTT

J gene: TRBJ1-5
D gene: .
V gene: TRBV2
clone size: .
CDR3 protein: CASSGEQGSNQPQHF
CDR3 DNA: TGTGCCAGCAGTGGAGAACAGGGTAGCAATCAGCCCCAGCATTTT

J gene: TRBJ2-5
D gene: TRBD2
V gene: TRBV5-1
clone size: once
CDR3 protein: CASTPAGTSGKETQYF
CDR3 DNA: TGCGCCAGCACCCCGGCGGGGACTAGCGGAAAAGAGACCCAGTACTTC

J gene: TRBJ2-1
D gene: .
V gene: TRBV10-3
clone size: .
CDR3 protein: CAITPRTDDEQFF
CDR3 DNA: TGTGCCATCACTCCACGGACAGACGATGAGCAGTTCTTC

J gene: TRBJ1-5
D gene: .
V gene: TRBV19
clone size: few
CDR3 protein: CASSHRVVDQPQHF
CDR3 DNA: TGTGCCAGTAGTCACAGGGTTGTGGATCAGCCCCAGCATTTT

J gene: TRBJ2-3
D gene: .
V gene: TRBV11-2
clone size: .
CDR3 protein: CASSLESGGYGPSTDTQYF
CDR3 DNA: TGTGCCAGCAGCTTAGAATCAGGGGGGTACGGGCCCAGCACAGATACGCAGTATTTT

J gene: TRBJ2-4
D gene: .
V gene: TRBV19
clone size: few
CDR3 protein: CASSSRVPTIQYF
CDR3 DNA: TGTGCCAGTAGTTCTCGGGTCCCGACTATTCAGTACTTC

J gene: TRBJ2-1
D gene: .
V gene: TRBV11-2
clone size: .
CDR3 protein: CASSLVANHNEQFF
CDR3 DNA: TGTGCCAGCAGCTTAGTGGCCAACCACAATGAGCAGTTCTTC

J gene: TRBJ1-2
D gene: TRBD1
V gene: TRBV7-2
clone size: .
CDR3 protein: CASSSRGRLIEGYTF
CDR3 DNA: TGTGCCAGCAGCTCGAGGGGGCGCCTAATAGAAGGCTACACCTTC

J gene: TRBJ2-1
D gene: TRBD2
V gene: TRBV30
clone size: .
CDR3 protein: CAWSSGAYNEQFF
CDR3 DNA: TGTGCCTGGAGCAGCGGGGCCTACAATGAGCAGTTCTTC

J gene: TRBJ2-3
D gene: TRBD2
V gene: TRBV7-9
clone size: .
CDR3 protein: CASSLAGPQADTQYF
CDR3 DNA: TGTGCCAGCAGCCTAGCGGGCCCCCAGGCAGATACGCAGTATTTT

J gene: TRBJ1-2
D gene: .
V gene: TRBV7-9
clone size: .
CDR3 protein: CASSATGIIYGYTF
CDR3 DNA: TGTGCCAGCAGCGCTACAGGGATAATTTATGGCTACACCTTC

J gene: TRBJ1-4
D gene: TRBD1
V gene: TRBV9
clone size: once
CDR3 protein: CASSPGTDTTNEKLFF
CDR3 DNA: TGTGCCAGCAGCCCCGGGACAGACACAACTAATGAAAAACTGTTTTTT

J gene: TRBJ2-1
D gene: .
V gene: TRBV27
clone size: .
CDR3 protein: CASSLTRASYNEQFF
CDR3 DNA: TGTGCCAGCAGTTTAACGCGGGCCTCCTACAATGAGCAGTTCTTC

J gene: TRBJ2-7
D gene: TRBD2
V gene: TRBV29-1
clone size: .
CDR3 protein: CSVGAGSSSGGEQYF
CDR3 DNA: TGCAGCGTTGGTGCCGGGTCGAGTAGCGGGGGCGAGCAGTACTTC

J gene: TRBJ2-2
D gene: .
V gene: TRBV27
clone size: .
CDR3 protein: CASRRTDFYTGELFF
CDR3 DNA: TGTGCCAGCAGACGGACAGATTTTTACACCGGGGAGCTGTTTTTT

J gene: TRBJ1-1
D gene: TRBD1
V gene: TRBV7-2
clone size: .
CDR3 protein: CASSRLGQGVTEAFF
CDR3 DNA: TGTGCCAGCAGCCGCCTTGGACAGGGGGTCACTGAAGCTTTCTTT

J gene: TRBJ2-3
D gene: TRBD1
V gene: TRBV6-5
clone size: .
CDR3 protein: CASHRTGGETDTQYF
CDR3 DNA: TGTGCCAGCCACCGGACAGGGGGAGAGACAGATACGCAGTATTTT

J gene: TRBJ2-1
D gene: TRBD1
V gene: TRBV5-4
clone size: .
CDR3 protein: CASSPEDRGGLYFGNEQFF
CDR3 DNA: TGTGCCAGCAGCCCCGAGGACAGGGGCGGCCTATACTTTGGTAATGAGCAGTTCTTC

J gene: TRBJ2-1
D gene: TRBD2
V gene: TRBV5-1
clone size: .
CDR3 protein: CASSEVTSGSQFF
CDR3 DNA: TGCGCCAGCAGCGAAGTTACTAGCGGCAGCCAGTTCTTC

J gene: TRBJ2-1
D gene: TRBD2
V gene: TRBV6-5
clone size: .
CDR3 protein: CASGLAGVSEQFF
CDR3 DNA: TGTGCCAGTGGACTAGCGGGAGTCAGTGAGCAGTTCTTC

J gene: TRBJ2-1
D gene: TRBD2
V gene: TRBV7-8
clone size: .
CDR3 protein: CASVEALSGSYNEQFF
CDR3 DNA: TGTGCCAGCGTCGAAGCTCTGAGCGGGAGCTACAATGAGCAGTTCTTC